The subject of this entry is one T cell receptor (beta chain). Its antigen target is currently unknown. The record has no base qualities; no much larger clone is one base away. This specimen comes from a study of blood T cell repertoires in COVID-19 (dated by TCRdb to 2018 to 2021). About the investigation overall: Samples from collaborators originated in the United States, Italy and Spain and spanned both the acute and convalescent phases of COVID-19. The sample metadata nearly always contained a de-identified subject ID, COVID-19 status, age in years and sex. Where available, HLA class I and class II types were obtained from metadata supplied by the sample provider rather than from assay-based typing. The samples were drawn from the first 160 participants of the ongoing ImmuneRACE study and from some 1,300 subjects provided by 6 global collaborators. The material from the prospective study consisted of cDNA or gDNA derived from T cells, B-cell-depleted T cells, or PBMCs. Deeply sampled blood TCRbeta repertoires from subjects exposed to, actively infected with, or recovered from COVID-19 were included in the dataset. The repertoires were released in a freely available public database intended as a resource for research on the immune response to SARS-CoV-2.

Results and caveats for the whole study, not just this receptor: The amount of clinical and demographic metadata varied by source and participant and was provided uncurated.

The immunoSEQ Assay, a bias-controlled multiplex PCR, was used to amplify TCRbeta CDR3 regions from genomic DNA. The paper's processing steps were these. The number of nucleated cells in each sample was estimated from the amplification of reference gene primers within the assay. To quantify the absolute abundance of each unique TCRbeta CDR3 rearrangement, sequence reads were collapsed and filtered. For each sample, productive Simpson clonality was calculated by taking the square root of Simpson's diversity index across productive rearrangements. TCRdb's version of the immuneACCESS table is confined to in-frame rearrangements and falls short of the full clone set. An unresolved V gene accounts for under half of the shortfall where checked; the remainder is of unknown origin. The V and J calls and clone size were taken over from that table, and D and trimming were inferred from the DNA. The sample records 150,000 to 190,000 clones, under 85% of which are singletons. The ten largest clones add up to about 3.8% of the sample.

Per the germline V gene (reference sequence), LNHNV is the CDR1 and YYDKDF is the CDR2. The CDR3 runs 15 residues from the cysteine to the phenylalanine. The retained sequence is limited to the CDR3, 45 bases, with the frame set at the first base. Compared with germline, V lacks 0 bases and J lacks 9 bases; bases without a gene match: 8. The collaborating institutions used their own protocols to collect whole blood in K2EDTA tubes. For TCRbeta analysis, collaborators shipped samples in one of three forms: frozen whole blood, isolated PBMCs, or DNA extracted from either of those sample types. Sequencing was carried out using peripheral blood. The rearrangement combines TRBV15 with TRBJ2-1, and 7 junctional nucleotides match TRBD1. The TCR was taken from a woman over 75 with acute or convalescent COVID-19. The sequenced DNA is TGTGCCACCAGCAGAGATCACAGGGGCGATAGTGAGCAGTTCTTC. Its protein reads: CATSRDHRGDSEQFF.